Reported below is one T cell receptor (beta chain). What it binds is not known. This CDR3 region has 20 residues. Germline V gene lookup returns CDR1 MNHEY and CDR2 SVGAGI. This sample is part of a study of CXCR3-negative and CXCR3-positive naive CD8 T cells. Study details: There were about 135 million TRB reads altogether, and each library had about 1.5 +/- 0.3 million of them.

Via 5' RACE with UMI labels, TRB cDNA libraries were prepared. TCRdb re-called the 5' RACE reads and shows each CDR3 protein once, DNA omitted. The table lists tens of thousands of distinct CDR3 sequences. Regarding the study as a whole: For CXCR3-positive naive cells, TRB CDR3s were more hydrophobic than those of CXCR3-negative naive cells. Relative to memory CD8+ cells, whose diversity was much lower, both naive subsets had comparably high diversity. CXCR3 expression partially decreased after cryopreservation; most assays used fresh PBMCs.

Material: naive CXCR3+ CD8+ T cells from blood. Subset specified: CD45RO-CCR7+CD27+CD95- naive CD8+ T cells expressing CXCR3 (TNR3+). The chain employs TRBV6-5 and TRBJ2-6; TCRdb's D call, TRBD1, is unchecked because there is no DNA. This TCR derives from a human donor in good health. Some clones in this sample may be carry-over from other donors' samples. The CDR3 loop reads CASSYSTGTGAYGGANVLTF.